The clone carrying this T cell receptor beta chain occurred many times. What it binds is unknown. This record comes from a study of identical twins. Study-wide points: Without tracking the same donors, conclusions rested on cross-sectional statistical analysis. In cord blood, abundant beta clonotypes had fewer insertions; memory showed no trend.

It was template switching that added a universal primer site, and there were unique molecular identifiers on the cDNA. Via MiXCR, TCRdb re-called the 5' RACE reads, giving one row per CDR3 protein. The table lists 1.5 million to 2 million distinct CDR3 sequences, about 32% of them singletons. This clonotype was obtained from a newborn girl in good health. What was sequenced was cord blood.

The DNA for the CDR3 is TGTGCCAGCAGTTTACTCCCAGGGCTGGCAGATACGCAGTATTTT. Translation: CASSLLPGLADTQYF. This sequence joins TRBV27 and TRBJ2-3; D possibly corresponds to TRBD1 (5 bases). This CDR3 region has 15 residues. Per germline, CDR1 MNHEY and CDR2 SMNVEV (reference sequence). Trimming stripped 2 bases from V and 4 bases from J, with 13 bases between.